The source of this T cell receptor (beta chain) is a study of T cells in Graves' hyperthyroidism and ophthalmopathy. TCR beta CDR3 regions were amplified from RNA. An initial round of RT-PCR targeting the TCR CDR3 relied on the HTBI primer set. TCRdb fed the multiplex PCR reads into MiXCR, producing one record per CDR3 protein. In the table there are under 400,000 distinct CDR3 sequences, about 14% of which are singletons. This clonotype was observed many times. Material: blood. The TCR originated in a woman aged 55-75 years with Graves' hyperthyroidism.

The CDR3 sequence: CASSVRVTSGRVSYNEQFF. The CDR3 DNA is TGTGCCAGCAGCGTAAGAGTGACTAGCGGGAGGGTCTCCTACAATGAGCAGTTCTTC. The chain couples TRBV9 to TRBJ2-1, with 14 positions matching TRBD2. Trimming at V came to 1 base and at J to 0 bases, leaving 6 bases not matched to a gene. The V gene's germline CDR1 is SGDLS and CDR2 YYNGEE. This CDR3 contains 19 residues.